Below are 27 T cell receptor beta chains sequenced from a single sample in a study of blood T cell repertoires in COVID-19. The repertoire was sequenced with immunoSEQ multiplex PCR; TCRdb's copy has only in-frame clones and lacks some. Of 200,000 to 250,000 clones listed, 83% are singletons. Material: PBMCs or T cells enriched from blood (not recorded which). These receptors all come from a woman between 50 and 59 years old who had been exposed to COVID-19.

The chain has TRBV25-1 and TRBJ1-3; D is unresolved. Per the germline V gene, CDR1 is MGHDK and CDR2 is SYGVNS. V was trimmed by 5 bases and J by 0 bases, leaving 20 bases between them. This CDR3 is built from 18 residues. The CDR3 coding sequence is TGTGCCAGCAGTCCCCAGGTACAATTAGAGAACTCTGGAAACACCATATATTTT. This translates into CASSPQVQLENSGNTIYF.

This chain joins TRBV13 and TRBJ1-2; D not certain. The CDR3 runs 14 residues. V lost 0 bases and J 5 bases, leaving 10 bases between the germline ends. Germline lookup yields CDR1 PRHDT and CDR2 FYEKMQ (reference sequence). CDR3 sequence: CASSLGQNIYGYTF. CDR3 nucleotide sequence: TGTGCCAGCAGCTTAGGTCAGAATATTTATGGCTACACCTTC.

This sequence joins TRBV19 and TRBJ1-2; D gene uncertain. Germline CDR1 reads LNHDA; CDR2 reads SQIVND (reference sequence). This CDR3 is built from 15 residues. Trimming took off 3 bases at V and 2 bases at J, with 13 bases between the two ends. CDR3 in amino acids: CASSMSTPINYGYTF. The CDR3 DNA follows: TGTGCCAGTAGTATGTCTACCCCAATAAACTATGGCTACACCTTC. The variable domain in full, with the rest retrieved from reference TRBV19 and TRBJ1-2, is DGGITQSPKYLFRKEGQNVTLSCEQNLNHDAMYWYRQDPGQGLRLIYYSQIVNDFQKGDIAEGYSVSREKKESFPLTVTSAQKNPTAFYLCASSMSTPINYGYTFGSGTRLTVV.

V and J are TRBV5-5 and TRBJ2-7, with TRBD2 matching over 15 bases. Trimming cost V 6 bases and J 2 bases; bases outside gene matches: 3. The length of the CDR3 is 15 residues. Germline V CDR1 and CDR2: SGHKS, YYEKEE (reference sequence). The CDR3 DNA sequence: TGTGCCAGCAAGGGACTAGCGGGGGGTACCTACGAGCAGTACTTC. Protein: CASKGLAGGTYEQYF.

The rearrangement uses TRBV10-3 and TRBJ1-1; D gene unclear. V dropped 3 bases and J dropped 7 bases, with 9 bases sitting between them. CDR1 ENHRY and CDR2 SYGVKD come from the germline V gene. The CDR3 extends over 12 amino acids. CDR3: CAISEREIEAFF. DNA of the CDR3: TGTGCCATCAGTGAACGGGAGATTGAAGCTTTCTTT.

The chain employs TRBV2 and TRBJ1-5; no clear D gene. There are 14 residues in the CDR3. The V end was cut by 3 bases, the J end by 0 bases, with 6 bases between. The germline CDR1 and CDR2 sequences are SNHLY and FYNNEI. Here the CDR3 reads CASSEGSSNQPQHF. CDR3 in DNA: TGTGCCAGCAGTGAGGGCTCTAGCAATCAGCCCCAGCATTTT.

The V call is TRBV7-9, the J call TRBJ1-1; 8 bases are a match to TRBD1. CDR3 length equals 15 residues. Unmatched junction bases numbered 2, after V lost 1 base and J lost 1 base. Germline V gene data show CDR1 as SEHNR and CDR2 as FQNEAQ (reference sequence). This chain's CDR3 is CASSLVRGQNTEAFF. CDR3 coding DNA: TGTGCCAGCAGCTTAGTCAGGGGGCAGAACACTGAAGCTTTCTTT. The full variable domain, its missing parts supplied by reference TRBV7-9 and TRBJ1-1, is DTGVSQNPRHKITKRGQNVTFRCDPISEHNRLYWYRQTLGQGPEFLTYFQNEAQLEKSRLLSDRFSAERPKGSFSTLEIQRTEQGDSAMYLCASSLVRGQNTEAFFGQGTRLTVV.

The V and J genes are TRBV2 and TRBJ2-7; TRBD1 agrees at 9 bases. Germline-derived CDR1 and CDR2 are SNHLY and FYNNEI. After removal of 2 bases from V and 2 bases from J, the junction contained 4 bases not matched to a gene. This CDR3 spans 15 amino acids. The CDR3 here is CASSERTGATYEQYF. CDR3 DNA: TGTGCCAGCAGTGAAAGGACAGGGGCAACCTACGAGCAGTACTTC.

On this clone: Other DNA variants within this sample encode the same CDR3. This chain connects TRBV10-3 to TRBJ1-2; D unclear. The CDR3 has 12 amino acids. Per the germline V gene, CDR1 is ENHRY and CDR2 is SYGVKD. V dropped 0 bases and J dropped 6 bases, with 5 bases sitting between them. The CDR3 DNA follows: TGTGCCATCAGTGAGTCCGGAGATGGCTACACCTTC. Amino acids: CAISESGDGYTF.

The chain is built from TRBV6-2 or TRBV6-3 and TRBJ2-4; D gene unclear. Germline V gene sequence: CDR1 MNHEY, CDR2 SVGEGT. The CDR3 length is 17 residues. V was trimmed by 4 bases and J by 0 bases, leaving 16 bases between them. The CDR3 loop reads CASSSAAAPVAKNIQYF. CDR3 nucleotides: TGTGCCAGCAGTTCCGCGGCGGCTCCGGTAGCCAAAAACATTCAGTACTTC.

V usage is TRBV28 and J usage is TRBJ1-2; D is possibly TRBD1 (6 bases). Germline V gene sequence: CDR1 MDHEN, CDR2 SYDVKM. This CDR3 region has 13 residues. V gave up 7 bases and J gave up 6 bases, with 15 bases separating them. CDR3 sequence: CASNAQGRHGYTF. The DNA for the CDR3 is TGTGCCAGCAACGCGCAGGGGCGCCATGGCTACACCTTC.

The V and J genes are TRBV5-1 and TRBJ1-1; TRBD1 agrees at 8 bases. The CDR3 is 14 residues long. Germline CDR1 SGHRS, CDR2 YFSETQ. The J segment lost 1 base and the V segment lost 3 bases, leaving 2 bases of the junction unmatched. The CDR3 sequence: CASSYGQGNTEAFF. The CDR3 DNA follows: TGCGCCAGCAGCTATGGACAGGGGAACACTGAAGCTTTCTTT.

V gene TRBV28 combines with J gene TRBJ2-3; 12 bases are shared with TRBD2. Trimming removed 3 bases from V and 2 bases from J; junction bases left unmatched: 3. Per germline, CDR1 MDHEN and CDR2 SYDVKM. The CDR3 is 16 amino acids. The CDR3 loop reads CASSFWTSGDTDTQYF. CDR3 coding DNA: TGTGCCAGCAGTTTCTGGACTAGCGGGGACACAGATACGCAGTATTTT.

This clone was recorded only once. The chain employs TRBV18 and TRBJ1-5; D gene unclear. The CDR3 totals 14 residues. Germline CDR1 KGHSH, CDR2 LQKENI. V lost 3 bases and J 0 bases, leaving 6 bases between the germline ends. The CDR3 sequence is CASSPTSSNQPQHF. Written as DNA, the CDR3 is TGTGCCAGCTCACCTACAAGTAGCAATCAGCCCCAGCATTTT.

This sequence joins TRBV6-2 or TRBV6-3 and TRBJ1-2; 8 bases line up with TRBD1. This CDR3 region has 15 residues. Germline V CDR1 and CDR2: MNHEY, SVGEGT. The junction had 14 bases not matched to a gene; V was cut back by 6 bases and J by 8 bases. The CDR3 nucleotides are TGTGCCAGCAGCCTTGGACAGGGCCCCGGGGAAGGCTACACCTTC. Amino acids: CASSLGQGPGEGYTF.

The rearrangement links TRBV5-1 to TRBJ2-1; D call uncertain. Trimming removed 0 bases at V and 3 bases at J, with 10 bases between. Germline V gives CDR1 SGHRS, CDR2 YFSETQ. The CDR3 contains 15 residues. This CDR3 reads CASSLAASHYNEQFF. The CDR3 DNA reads TGCGCCAGCAGCTTGGCCGCCTCACACTACAATGAGCAGTTCTTC.

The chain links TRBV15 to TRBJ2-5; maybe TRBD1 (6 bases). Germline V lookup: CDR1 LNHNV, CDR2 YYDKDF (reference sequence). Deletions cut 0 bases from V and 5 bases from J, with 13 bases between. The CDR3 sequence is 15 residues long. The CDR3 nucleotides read TGTGCCACCAGCAGAGAGGGGGCTTTGGGGGAGACCCAGTACTTC. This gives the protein CATSREGALGETQYF.

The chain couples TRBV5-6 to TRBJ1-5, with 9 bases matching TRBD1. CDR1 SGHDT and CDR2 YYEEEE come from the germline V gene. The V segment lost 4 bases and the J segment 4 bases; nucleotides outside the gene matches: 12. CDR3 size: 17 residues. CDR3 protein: CASSRNMDRGDNQPQHF. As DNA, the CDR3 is TGTGCCAGCAGCCGCAATATGGACAGGGGTGATAATCAGCCCCAGCATTTT.

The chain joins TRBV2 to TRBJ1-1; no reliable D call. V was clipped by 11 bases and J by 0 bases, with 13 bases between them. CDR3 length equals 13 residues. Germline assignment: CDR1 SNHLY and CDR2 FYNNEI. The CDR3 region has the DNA TGTGCCGGAGAGATATCCATGAACACTGAAGCTTTCTTT. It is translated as CAGEISMNTEAFF.

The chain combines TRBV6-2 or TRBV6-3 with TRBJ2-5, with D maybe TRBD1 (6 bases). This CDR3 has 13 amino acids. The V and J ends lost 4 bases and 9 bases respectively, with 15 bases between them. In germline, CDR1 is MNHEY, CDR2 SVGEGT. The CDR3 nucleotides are TGTGCCAGCAGTTTCTGGACAGACCGGGCCCAGTACTTC. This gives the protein CASSFWTDRAQYF.

In nucleotides, the CDR3 is TGTGCCATCAGTGGGGGACAGAGCGGGAACACTGAAGCTTTCTTT. It is translated as CAISGGQSGNTEAFF. V is TRBV10-3 and J is TRBJ1-1; TRBD1 matches 7 bases. V gave up 4 bases and J gave up 1 base; unmatched junction bases: 6. This CDR3 has 15 residues. Germline CDR1 is ENHRY and CDR2 is SYGVKD.

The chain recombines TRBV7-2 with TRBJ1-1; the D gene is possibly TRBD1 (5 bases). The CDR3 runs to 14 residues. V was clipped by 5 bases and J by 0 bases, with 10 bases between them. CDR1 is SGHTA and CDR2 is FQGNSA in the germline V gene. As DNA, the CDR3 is TGTGCCAGCAGCCGGAGACAGTTGAACACTGAAGCTTTCTTT. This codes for CASSRRQLNTEAFF.

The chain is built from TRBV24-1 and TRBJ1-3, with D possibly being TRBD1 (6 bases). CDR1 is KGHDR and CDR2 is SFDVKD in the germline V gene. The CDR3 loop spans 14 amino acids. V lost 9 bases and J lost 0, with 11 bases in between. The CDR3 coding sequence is TGTGCCACCTCGGACAGTTCCTCTGGAAACACCATATATTTT. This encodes CATSDSSSGNTIYF.

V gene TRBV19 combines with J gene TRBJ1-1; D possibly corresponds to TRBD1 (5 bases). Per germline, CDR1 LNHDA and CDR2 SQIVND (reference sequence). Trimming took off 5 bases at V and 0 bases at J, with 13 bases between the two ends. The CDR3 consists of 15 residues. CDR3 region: CASSPRQIMNTEAFF. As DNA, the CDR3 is TGTGCCAGTAGTCCTAGACAGATAATGAACACTGAAGCTTTCTTT. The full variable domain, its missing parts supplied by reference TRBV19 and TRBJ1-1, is DGGITQSPKYLFRKEGQNVTLSCEQNLNHDAMYWYRQDPGQGLRLIYYSQIVNDFQKGDIAEGYSVSREKKESFPLTVTSAQKNPTAFYLCASSPRQIMNTEAFFGQGTRLTVV.

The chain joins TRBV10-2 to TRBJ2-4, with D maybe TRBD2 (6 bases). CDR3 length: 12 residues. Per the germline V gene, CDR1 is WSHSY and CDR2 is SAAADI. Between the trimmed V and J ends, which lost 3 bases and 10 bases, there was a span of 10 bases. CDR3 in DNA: TGCGCCAGCAGTGATCCTGGGGGGATTCAGTACTTC. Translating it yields CASSDPGGIQYF.

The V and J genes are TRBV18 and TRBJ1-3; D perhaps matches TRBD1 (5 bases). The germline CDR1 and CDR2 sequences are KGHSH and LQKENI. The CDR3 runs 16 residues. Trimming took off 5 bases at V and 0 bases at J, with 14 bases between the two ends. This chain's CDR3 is CASSSGDRFSGNTIYF. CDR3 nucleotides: TGTGCCAGCTCATCGGGGGACCGCTTCTCTGGAAACACCATATATTTT.

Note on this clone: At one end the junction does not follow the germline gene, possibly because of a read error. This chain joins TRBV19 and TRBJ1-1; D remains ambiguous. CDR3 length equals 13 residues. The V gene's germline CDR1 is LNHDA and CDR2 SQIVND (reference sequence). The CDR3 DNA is TGTGCCAGTACGGAGATTGCGAACGCTGAAGCTTTCTTT. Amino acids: CASTEIANAEAFF.